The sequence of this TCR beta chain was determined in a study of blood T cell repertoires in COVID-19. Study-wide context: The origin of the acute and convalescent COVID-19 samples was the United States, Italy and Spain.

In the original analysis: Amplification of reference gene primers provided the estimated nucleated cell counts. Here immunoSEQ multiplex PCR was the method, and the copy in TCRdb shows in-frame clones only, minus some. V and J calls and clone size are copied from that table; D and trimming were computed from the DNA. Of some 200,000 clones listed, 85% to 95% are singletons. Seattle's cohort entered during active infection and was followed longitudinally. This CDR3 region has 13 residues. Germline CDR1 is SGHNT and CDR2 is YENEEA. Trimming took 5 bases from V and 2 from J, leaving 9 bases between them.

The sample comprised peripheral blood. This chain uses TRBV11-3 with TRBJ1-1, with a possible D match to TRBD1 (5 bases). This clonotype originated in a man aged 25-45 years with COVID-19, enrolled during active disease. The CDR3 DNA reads TGTGCCAGCAGCGAGGGACTAAACACTGAAGCTTTCTTT. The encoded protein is CASSEGLNTEAFF. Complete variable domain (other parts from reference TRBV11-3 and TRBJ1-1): EAGVVQSPRYKIIEKKQPVAFWCNPISGHNTLYWYLQNLGQGPELLIRYENEEAVDDSQLPKDRFSAERLKGVDSTLKIQPAELGDSAVYLCASSEGLNTEAFFGQGTRLTVV.